The next 29 T cell receptor beta chains were all read from a single sample in a study of blood T cell repertoires in COVID-19. The method was immunoSEQ multiplex PCR; TCRdb's version includes in-frame clones alone and lacks a portion of them. This table has some 200,000 clones, around three quarters appearing once. The sequencing input was peripheral blood. The source is a woman in her seventies with acute or convalescent COVID-19.

The chain recombines TRBV5-6 with TRBJ1-6; 7 bases match TRBD1. This CDR3 contains 15 residues. With 3 bases clipped from V and 6 bases from J, the junction kept 6 bases outside the gene matches. CDR1 and CDR2 (germline): SGHDT, YYEEEE. For the CDR3, the DNA is TGTGCCAGCAGCTCGCCGGGACAGCCTAATTCACCCCTCCACTTT. It translates to CASSSPGQPNSPLHF.

The rearrangement joins TRBV5-8 to TRBJ1-1; 9 bases fit TRBD1. Germline CDR1 reads SGHTS; CDR2 reads YDEGEE. This CDR3 spans 13 amino acids. V lost 7 bases to trimming and J lost 3 bases; unmatched junction nucleotides: 4. As DNA, the CDR3 is TGTGCCAGCCGGGGACAGGGTTACACTGAAGCTTTCTTT. It translates to CASRGQGYTEAFF.

This chain joins TRBV6-5 and TRBJ2-1; 7 nucleotides line up with TRBD1. Losses at the gene ends were 2 bases for V and 4 bases for J; bases not matched to a gene: 2. The germline V gene encodes CDR1 MNHEY and CDR2 SVGAGI. The CDR3 runs to 14 residues. The CDR3 loop is CASSYGDSYNEQFF. DNA of the CDR3: TGTGCCAGCAGTTACGGGGACAGTTACAATGAGCAGTTCTTC.

This sequence joins TRBV6-6 and TRBJ2-7; the match to TRBD2 covers 7 bases. The CDR3 spans 14 residues. The J segment lost 5 bases and the V segment lost 6 bases, leaving 10 bases of the junction unmatched. CDR1 and CDR2 (germline): MNHNY, SVGAGI (reference sequence). This chain's CDR3 is CASSWGEGHDEQYF. The CDR3 DNA is TGTGCCAGCAGCTGGGGGGAGGGCCACGACGAGCAGTACTTC.

This sequence joins TRBV5-1 and TRBJ1-1; weak D call: TRBD1 (6 bases). The CDR3 extends over 12 amino acids. V shed 3 bases and J shed 9 bases, with 12 bases lying between them. CDR1 is SGHRS and CDR2 is YFSETQ in the germline V gene. The CDR3, as DNA: TGCGCCAGCAGCTCCGACGGGGGGCAAGCTTTCTTT. It specifies CASSSDGGQAFF.

This chain uses TRBV7-9 with TRBJ2-3, with D possibly matching TRBD1 (5 bases). The V gene lost 1 base and the J gene lost 2 bases, with 10 bases spanning the gap. Germline CDR1 SEHNR, CDR2 FQNEAQ (reference sequence). The length of the CDR3 is 15 residues. As DNA, the CDR3 is TGTGCCAGCAGCTTAGGTTCAGGGAACACAGATACGCAGTATTTT. Amino acids: CASSLGSGNTDTQYF.

The chain links TRBV27 to TRBJ2-7; no clear D. The CDR3 has 13 amino acids. Trimming left V 4 bases short and J 2 bases short, with 9 bases between. Germline CDR1 and CDR2: MNHEY and SMNVEV (reference sequence). The CDR3 sequence is CASSYSDTYEQYF. CDR3 bases: TGTGCCAGCAGTTACTCTGACACCTACGAGCAGTACTTC.

V gene TRBV5-6 combines with J gene TRBJ2-5; 10 nucleotides align to TRBD2. The germline CDR1 and CDR2 sequences are SGHDT and YYEEEE. V gave up 0 bases and J gave up 4 bases; unmatched junction bases: 9. The CDR3 has 17 amino acids. The CDR3 coding sequence is TGTGCCAGCAGCTTGGCGGAGCGGGAGGGCCCTTCAGAGACCCAGTACTTC. This encodes CASSLAEREGPSETQYF.

In this sample, this clone turned up once. The chain recombines TRBV7-9 with TRBJ1-1; D gene uncertain. In germline, CDR1 is SEHNR, CDR2 FQNEAQ (reference sequence). CDR3 length equals 14 residues. The V end lost 5 bases, the J end lost 2 bases, and 12 bases lay between the germline ends. The CDR3 loop is CASSPWQVNTEAFF. As DNA, the CDR3 is TGTGCCAGCAGCCCCTGGCAGGTTAACACTGAAGCTTTCTTT. The full variable domain, completed using reference TRBV7-9 and TRBJ1-1, is DTGVSQNPRHKITKRGQNVTFRCDPISEHNRLYWYRQTLGQGPEFLTYFQNEAQLEKSRLLSDRFSAERPKGSFSTLEIQRTEQGDSAMYLCASSPWQVNTEAFFGQGTRLTVV.

V is TRBV11-2 and J is TRBJ1-1; D is possibly TRBD1 (5 bases). Trimming stripped 1 base from V and 5 bases from J, with 23 bases between. Germline CDR1 SGHAT, CDR2 FQNNGV. CDR3 length: 18 residues. CDR3 DNA sequence: TGTGCCAGCAGCTTAGTGGGGAAGAAAGGGACTCGTGCAACTGAAGCTTTCTTT. Translation: CASSLVGKKGTRATEAFF.

The chain carries TRBV2 and TRBJ2-2; D might be TRBD2 (7 bases). Trimming left V 1 base short and J 4 bases short, with 13 bases between. The germline V gene encodes CDR1 SNHLY and CDR2 FYNNEI. The CDR3 is 16 amino acids. In DNA, the CDR3 is TGTGCCAGCAGTGAAGAGGGGGGGTATGGCACCGGGGAGCTGTTTTTT. Its protein is CASSEEGGYGTGELFF.

The gene calls are TRBV6-1 and TRBJ2-7; tentatively, D is TRBD1 (6 bases). Germline loops: CDR1 MNHNS, CDR2 SASEGT. This CDR3 region has 15 residues. V lost 3 bases and J lost 5, with 17 bases in between. The CDR3 here is CASSEQQGWSDEQYF. For the CDR3, the DNA is TGTGCCAGCAGTGAGCAACAGGGATGGTCGGACGAGCAGTACTTC.

V and J are TRBV18 and TRBJ2-7; the D gene is possibly TRBD1 (6 bases). V lost 6 bases and J 0 bases, leaving 12 bases between the germline ends. CDR1 is KGHSH and CDR2 is LQKENI in the germline V gene. This CDR3 region has 14 residues. CDR3 nucleotides: TGTGCCAGCTCCCCTGGGGGCCGCTCCTACGAGCAGTACTTC. This gives the protein CASSPGGRSYEQYF.

This chain uses TRBV14 with TRBJ2-3, with 10 bases fitting TRBD1. This CDR3 comprises 16 residues. CDR1 is SGHDN, CDR2 FVKESK, per germline. After removal of 3 bases from V and 5 bases from J, the junction contained 8 bases not matched to a gene. The CDR3 sequence is CASSHLPGQGLDTQYF. CDR3 DNA sequence: TGTGCCAGCAGCCACTTACCGGGACAGGGGTTAGATACGCAGTATTTT.

V usage is TRBV2 and J usage is TRBJ1-5; TRBD1 matches 8 bases. V lost 5 bases to trimming and J lost 5 bases; unmatched junction nucleotides: 11. CDR1 and CDR2 from the germline V gene are SNHLY and FYNNEI. The CDR3 consists of 16 residues. The CDR3, as DNA: TGTGCCAGCAGTCGTGGACAGGGTATAGCGGATCAGCCCCAGCATTTT. Amino acids: CASSRGQGIADQPQHF.

The chain links TRBV5-5 to TRBJ1-1; D is ambiguous. This CDR3 spans 14 amino acids. Per germline, CDR1 SGHKS and CDR2 YYEKEE (reference sequence). V was cut by 4 bases and J by 1 base, with 11 bases left in between. CDR3 region: CASSVSVRNTEAFF. As DNA, the CDR3 is TGTGCCAGCAGCGTAAGCGTCCGGAACACTGAAGCTTTCTTT.

Comment on this clone: The junction and the germline gene differ at one end; a read error may be behind it. The chain has TRBV2 and TRBJ2-5, with 8 nucleotides matching TRBD1. This CDR3 is 15 amino acids long. CDR1 and CDR2 (germline): SNHLY, FYNNEI. The chain's CDR3 is CASREVRGRGETQYF. The CDR3 nucleotides are TGTGCCAGCAGGGAAGTCAGGGGGCGAGGAGAGACCCAGTACTTC.

The chain is built from TRBV11-2 and TRBJ2-1; 9 bases align to TRBD2. The CDR3 spans 17 residues. Germline trimming cut 1 base from V and 4 bases from J; bases unmatched to any gene: 8. CDR1 SGHAT and CDR2 FQNNGV come from the germline V gene. The CDR3 nucleotides are TGTGCCAGCAGCTTAGTCTTGGCGGGAGGGCAGTACAATGAGCAGTTCTTC. It translates to CASSLVLAGGQYNEQFF.

The CDR3 bases are TGTGCCAGCAGCACAGACAGGTTCAGCACAGATACGCAGTATTTT. Its translation is CASSTDRFSTDTQYF. The chain couples TRBV7-9 to TRBJ2-3, with D perhaps TRBD1 (6 bases). In germline, CDR1 is SEHNR, CDR2 FQNEAQ (reference sequence). V lost 5 bases and J lost 0, with 12 bases in between. The length of the CDR3 is 15 residues.

This clone came up a few times. V gene TRBV2 combines with J gene TRBJ2-3; tentatively, D is TRBD2 (6 bases). The germline gives CDR1 SNHLY, CDR2 FYNNEI. V was clipped by 4 bases and J by 2 bases, with 10 bases between them. This CDR3 has 14 residues. The CDR3 DNA follows: TGTGCCAGCAGTGGGGGACTCATCACAGATACGCAGTATTTT. This gives the protein CASSGGLITDTQYF.

In this sample, this clone turned up once. The chain recombines TRBV25-1 with TRBJ2-2; 7 positions agree with TRBD1. Germline V gives CDR1 MGHDK, CDR2 SYGVNS. The CDR3 is 13 residues long. The trim removed 4 bases at V and 6 bases at J, leaving 2 bases unmatched. The CDR3 DNA is TGTGCCAGCAGTGGGCAGGGGGCCGGGGAGCTGTTTTTT. Its translation: CASSGQGAGELFF.

The chain combines TRBV5-4 with TRBJ2-2; the match to TRBD1 covers 7 bases. V shed 3 bases, J shed 12 bases, and the junction held 11 bases outside the gene matches. Germline V CDR1 and CDR2: SGHNT, YYREEE (reference sequence). This CDR3 region has 14 residues. In nucleotides, the CDR3 is TGTGCCAGCAGCTCTGGGATAGACAGGGAGCAGCTGTTTTTT. It encodes CASSSGIDREQLFF.

This chain uses TRBV18 with TRBJ1-5; 8 bases are shared with TRBD1. There are 14 residues in the CDR3. The V segment lost 3 bases and the J segment 3 bases; nucleotides outside the gene matches: 1. Germline V gene data show CDR1 as KGHSH and CDR2 as LQKENI. The CDR3 sequence: CASSPDRDNQPQHF. The CDR3 bases are TGTGCCAGCTCACCGGACAGGGACAATCAGCCCCAGCATTTT.

CDR3 coding DNA: TGTGCCAGCTCACCAGTACAGGGAAATCAGCCCCAGCATTTT. It codes for CASSPVQGNQPQHF. The chain carries TRBV18 and TRBJ1-5; possible D gene TRBD1, 6 bases. This CDR3 is built from 14 residues. The germline V and J ends were trimmed by 2 bases and 4 bases, with 9 bases remaining between them. Looked up from germline, CDR1 is KGHSH and CDR2 is LQKENI. Drawing the rest from reference TRBV18 and TRBJ1-5, the complete variable domain is NAGVMQNPRHLVRRRGQEARLRCSPMKGHSHVYWYRQLPEEGLKFMVYLQKENIIDESGMPKERFSAEFPKEGPSILRIQQVVRGDSAAYFCASSPVQGNQPQHFGDGTRLSIL.

There are a few counts of this clone. The chain employs TRBV5-5 and TRBJ1-6; D is undetermined. Germline V gene lookup returns CDR1 SGHKS and CDR2 YYEKEE (reference sequence). The CDR3 loop spans 16 amino acids. V was cut by 6 bases and J by 0 bases, with 13 bases left in between. In nucleotides, the CDR3 is TGTGCCAGCACCTGGGGAGGGAGCTCCTATAATTCACCCCTCCACTTT. It specifies CASTWGGSSYNSPLHF.

The CDR3 coding sequence is TGTGCCAGCAGTTACGGAGGACTAGCGGGAACCGGGGAGCTGTTTTTT. It specifies CASSYGGLAGTGELFF. The rearrangement joins TRBV6-2 or TRBV6-3 to TRBJ2-2; 12 bases agree with TRBD2. CDR1 and CDR2 (germline): MNHEY, SVGEGT. The length of the CDR3 is 16 residues. The V gene end was trimmed by 2 bases and the J gene end by 5 bases; junction bases not matched to a gene: 3.

V is TRBV4-1 and J is TRBJ2-5, with 11 bases fitting TRBD1. This CDR3 has 16 residues. The V and J ends lost 1 base and 4 bases, in that order; junction bases with no gene match: 5. Germline CDR1 MGHRA, CDR2 YSYEKL. The CDR3 nucleotides are TGCGCCAGCAGCCAAGGGGACAGGGGGGCAGGAGAGACCCAGTACTTC. This codes for CASSQGDRGAGETQYF.

The chain employs TRBV12-3 or TRBV12-4 and TRBJ2-2; no firm D call. The CDR3 is 12 residues long. V gave up 3 bases and J gave up 6 bases, with 5 bases separating them. The CDR3 loop is CASSFPAGELFF. As DNA, the CDR3 is TGTGCCAGCAGTTTCCCAGCCGGGGAGCTGTTTTTT.

CDR3: CSVQGGKGYTF. CDR3 DNA: TGCAGCGTTCAGGGGGGTAAGGGCTACACCTTC. The genes are TRBV29-1 and TRBJ1-2; 7 bases map to TRBD1. The trim removed 5 bases at V and 8 bases at J, leaving 5 bases unmatched. CDR1 SQVTM and CDR2 ANQGSEA come from the germline V gene. The CDR3 has 11 residues.